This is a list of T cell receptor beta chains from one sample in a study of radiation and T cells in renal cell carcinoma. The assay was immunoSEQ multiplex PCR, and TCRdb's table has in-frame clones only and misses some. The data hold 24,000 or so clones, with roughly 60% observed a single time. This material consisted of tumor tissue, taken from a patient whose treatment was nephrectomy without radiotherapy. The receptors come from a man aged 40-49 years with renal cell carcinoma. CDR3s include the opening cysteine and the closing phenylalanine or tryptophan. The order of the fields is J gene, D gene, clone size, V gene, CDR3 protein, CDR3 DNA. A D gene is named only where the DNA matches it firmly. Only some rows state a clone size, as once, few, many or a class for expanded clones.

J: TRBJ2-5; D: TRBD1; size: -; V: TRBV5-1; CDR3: CASSSSGTGQETQYF; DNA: TGCGCCAGCAGCTCGTCCGGGACAGGGCAAGAGACCCAGTACTTC
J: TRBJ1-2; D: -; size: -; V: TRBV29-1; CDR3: CSVETVGRGGYTF; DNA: TGCAGCGTTGAAACGGTAGGGCGAGGGGGCTACACCTTC
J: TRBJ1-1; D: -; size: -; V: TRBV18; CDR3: CASSPRQVDTEAFF; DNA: TGTGCCAGCTCACCGCGGCAGGTAGACACTGAAGCTTTCTTT
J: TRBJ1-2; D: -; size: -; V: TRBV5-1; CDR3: CASSLAEGANYGYTF; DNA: TGCGCCAGCAGCTTGGCGGAGGGGGCTAACTATGGCTACACCTTC
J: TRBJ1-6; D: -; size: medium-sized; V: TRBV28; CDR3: CASTPRGNSPLHF; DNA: TGTGCCAGCACCCCTAGGGGGAATTCACCCCTCCACTTT
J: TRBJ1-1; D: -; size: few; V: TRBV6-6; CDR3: CASSYVVGVNTEAFF; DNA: TGTGCCAGCAGTTACGTTGTAGGGGTGAACACTGAAGCTTTCTTT
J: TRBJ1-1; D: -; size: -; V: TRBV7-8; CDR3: CASSKGRDTEAFF; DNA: TGTGCCAGCAGCAAAGGGCGGGACACTGAAGCTTTCTTT
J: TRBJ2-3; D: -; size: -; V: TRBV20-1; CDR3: CSSGITDTQYF; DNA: TGCAGTTCAGGGATTACAGATACGCAGTATTTT
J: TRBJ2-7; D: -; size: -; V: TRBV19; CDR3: CASSPHQGGRREQYF; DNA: TGTGCCAGTAGTCCTCACCAGGGGGGGCGGCGGGAGCAGTACTTC
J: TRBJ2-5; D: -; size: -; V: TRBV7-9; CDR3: CASSSDSGGEWETQYF; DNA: TGTGCCAGCAGCTCTGACTCAGGGGGGGAGTGGGAGACCCAGTACTTC
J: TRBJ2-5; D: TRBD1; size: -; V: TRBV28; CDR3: CASSYRGAGSETQYF; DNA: TGTGCCAGCAGTTACAGGGGAGCAGGGTCAGAGACCCAGTACTTC
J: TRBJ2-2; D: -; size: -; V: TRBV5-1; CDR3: CASSSDTNTGELFF; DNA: TGCGCCAGCAGCTCAGACACAAACACCGGGGAGCTGTTTTTT
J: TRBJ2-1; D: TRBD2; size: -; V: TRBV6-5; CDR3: CASRIGSGRAQFF; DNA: TGTGCCAGCAGAATAGGGAGCGGGAGGGCCCAGTTCTTC
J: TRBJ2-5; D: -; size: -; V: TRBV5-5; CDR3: CASTLMTGKETQYF; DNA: TGTGCCAGCACCCTGATGACAGGAAAAGAGACCCAGTACTTC
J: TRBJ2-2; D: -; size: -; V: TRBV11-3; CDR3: CASSLARGGTGELFF; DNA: TGTGCCAGCAGCTTAGCGCGGGGCGGTACCGGGGAGCTGTTTTTT
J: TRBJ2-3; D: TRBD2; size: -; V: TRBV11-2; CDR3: CASSSLLAGEKDTQYF; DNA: TGTGCCAGCAGCTCCCTACTAGCGGGAGAAAAAGATACGCAGTATTTT
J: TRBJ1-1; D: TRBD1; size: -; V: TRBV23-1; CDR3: CASSQPRTGQNTEAFF; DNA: TGCGCCAGCAGTCAGCCTAGGACAGGGCAAAACACTGAAGCTTTCTTT
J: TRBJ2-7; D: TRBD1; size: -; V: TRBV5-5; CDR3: CASSITGTAYEQYF; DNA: TGTGCCAGCAGTATTACCGGGACAGCCTACGAGCAGTACTTC
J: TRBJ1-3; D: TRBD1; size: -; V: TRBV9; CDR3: CASSAETGDGNTIYF; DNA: TGTGCCAGCAGCGCCGAGACAGGGGACGGAAACACCATATATTTT
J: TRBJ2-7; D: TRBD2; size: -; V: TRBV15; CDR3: CATSRVLAGVEQYF; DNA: TGTGCCACCAGCAGAGTTCTAGCGGGAGTCGAGCAGTACTTC
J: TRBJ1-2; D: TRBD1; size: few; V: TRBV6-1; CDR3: CASSVGQGAANYGYTF; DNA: TGTGCCAGCAGTGTAGGACAGGGGGCAGCTAACTATGGCTACACCTTC
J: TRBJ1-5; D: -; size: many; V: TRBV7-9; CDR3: CASSEPYQPQHF; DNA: TGTGCCAGCAGCGAACCTTATCAGCCCCAGCATTTT
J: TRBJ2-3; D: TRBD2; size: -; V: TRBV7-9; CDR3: CASSLGGTSGTDTQYF; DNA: TGTGCCAGCAGCTTAGGTGGGACTAGCGGCACAGATACGCAGTATTTT
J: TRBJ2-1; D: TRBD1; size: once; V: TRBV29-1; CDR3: CSVERADRETEQFF; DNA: TGCAGCGTTGAACGTGCGGACAGGGAAACTGAGCAGTTCTTC
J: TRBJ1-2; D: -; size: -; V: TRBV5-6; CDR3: CASLSAGSVYGYTF; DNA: TGTGCCAGCTTGAGCGCGGGCAGCGTCTATGGCTACACCTTC
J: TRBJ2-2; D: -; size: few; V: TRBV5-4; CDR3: CASSLAVGELFF; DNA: TGTGCCAGCAGCTTGGCCGTCGGGGAGCTGTTTTTT
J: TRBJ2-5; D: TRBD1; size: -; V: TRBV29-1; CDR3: CSVDSSSRGLQYF; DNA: TGCAGCGTTGATTCGAGTTCAAGGGGGCTCCAGTACTTC
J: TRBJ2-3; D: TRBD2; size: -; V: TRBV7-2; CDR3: CASSLELAGGRDTQYF; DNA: TGTGCCAGCAGCTTAGAACTAGCGGGGGGGCGAGATACGCAGTATTTT
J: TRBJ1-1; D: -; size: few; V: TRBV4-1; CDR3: CASSQDPHRGVNTEAFF; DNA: TGCGCCAGCAGCCAAGATCCCCATCGGGGTGTGAACACTGAAGCTTTCTTT
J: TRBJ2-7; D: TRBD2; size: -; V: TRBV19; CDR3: CASSAPGGYYEQYF; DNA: TGTGCCAGTAGTGCGCCGGGAGGATACTACGAGCAGTACTTC
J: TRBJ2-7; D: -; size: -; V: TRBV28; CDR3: CASSLSRAYEQYF; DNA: TGTGCCAGCAGTTTGTCCAGAGCCTACGAGCAGTACTTC
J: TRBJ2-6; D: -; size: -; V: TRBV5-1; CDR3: CASSTQTHGANVLTF; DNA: TGCGCCAGCAGCACCCAGACTCATGGGGCCAACGTCCTGACTTTC
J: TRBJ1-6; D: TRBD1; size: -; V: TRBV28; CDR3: CASRPGQGAFGSPLHF; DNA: TGTGCCAGCAGGCCGGGACAGGGGGCCTTTGGGTCACCCCTCCACTTT
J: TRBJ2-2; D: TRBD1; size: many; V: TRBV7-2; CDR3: CASSSRLGQGSTGELFF; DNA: TGTGCCAGCAGCTCCCGCTTGGGACAGGGAAGCACCGGGGAGCTGTTTTTT
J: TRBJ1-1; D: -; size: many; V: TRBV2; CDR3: CASSFEGFNTEAFF; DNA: TGTGCCAGCAGCTTCGAGGGCTTCAACACTGAAGCTTTCTTT
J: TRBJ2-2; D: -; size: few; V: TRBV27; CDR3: CASSLRGVTTGELFF; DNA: TGTGCCAGCAGTTTACGTGGGGTGACCACCGGGGAGCTGTTTTTT
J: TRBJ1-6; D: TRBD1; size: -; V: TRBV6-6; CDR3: CASSYYGQGRYSPLHF; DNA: TGTGCCAGCAGTTACTACGGACAGGGAAGGTATTCACCCCTCCACTTT
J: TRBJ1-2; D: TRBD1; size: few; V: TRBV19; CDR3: CASSTRDRGEYTF; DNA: TGTGCCAGTAGTACCCGGGACAGGGGCGAGTACACCTTC
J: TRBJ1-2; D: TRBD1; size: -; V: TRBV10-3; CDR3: CAISESFDRAGYTF; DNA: TGTGCCATCAGTGAGTCGTTTGACAGGGCAGGCTACACCTTC
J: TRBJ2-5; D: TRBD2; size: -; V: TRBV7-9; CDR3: CASTPPRGGQYQETQYF; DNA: TGTGCCAGCACCCCCCCCCGGGGGGGCCAGTACCAAGAGACCCAGTACTTC
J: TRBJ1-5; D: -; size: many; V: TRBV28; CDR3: CASTSLRGPQHF; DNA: TGTGCCAGCACCTCCCTAAGGGGTCCCCAGCATTTT
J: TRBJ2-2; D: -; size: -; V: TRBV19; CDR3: CASSMNGANTGELFF; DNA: TGTGCCAGTAGTATGAATGGAGCGAACACCGGGGAGCTGTTTTTT
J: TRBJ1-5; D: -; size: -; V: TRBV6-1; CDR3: CASKFWDNQPQHF; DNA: TGTGCCAGCAAATTTTGGGACAATCAGCCCCAGCATTTT
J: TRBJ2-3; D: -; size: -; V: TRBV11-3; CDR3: CASSVGRDTQYF; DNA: TGTGCCAGCAGCGTAGGTAGGGATACGCAGTATTTT